The 29 T cell receptor beta chains below all came from one sample that was sequenced in a study of T cell responses to AZD1222 COVID-19 vaccine. Clones were sequenced by immunoSEQ multiplex PCR, and TCRdb holds only the in-frame ones, with some missing. The table lists approximately 89,000 clones, 90% to 95% of them singletons. The sequencing here drew on peripheral blood, taken on day 0 of MenACWY control vaccination. Receptor source: an adult in good health.

CDR3 loop: CASSSDLVGEQFF. CDR3 coding DNA: TGTGCCAGCAGCTCCGATTTGGTGGGTGAGCAGTTCTTC. The chain carries TRBV11-2 and TRBJ2-1; unclear D gene. V was shortened by 4 bases and J by 9 bases, with 13 bases between the two germline ends. The CDR3 runs to 13 residues. Germline CDR1 is SGHAT and CDR2 is FQNNGV. The whole variable domain, remainder taken from reference TRBV11-2 and TRBJ2-1, is EAGVAQSPRYKIIEKRQSVAFWCNPISGHATLYWYQQILGQGPKLLIQFQNNGVVDDSQLPKDRFSAERLKGVDSTLKIQPAKLEDSAVYLCASSSDLVGEQFFGPGTRLTVL.

This chain uses TRBV3-1 (or the pseudogene TRBV3-2) with TRBJ2-1, with 10 nucleotides matching TRBD2. The CDR3 is 16 residues long. Per the germline V gene, CDR1 is LGHDT and CDR2 is YNNKEL (reference sequence). Unmatched junction bases numbered 5, after V lost 2 bases and J lost 4 bases. CDR3 amino acids: CASSQQGTSAYNEQFF. The CDR3 DNA sequence: TGTGCCAGCAGCCAACAAGGGACTAGCGCGTACAATGAGCAGTTCTTC.

The V gene is TRBV19, the J gene TRBJ1-6, with D possibly TRBD1 on 5 matching bases. The V end was cut by 7 bases, the J end by 9 bases, with 16 bases between. CDR3 length: 14 amino acids. Germline-derived CDR1 and CDR2 are LNHDA and SQIVND (reference sequence). In DNA, the CDR3 is TGTGCCAGTACCTCTACGGGGGAGGGTTCACCCCTCCACTTT. It specifies CASTSTGEGSPLHF.

The V call is TRBV6-5, the J call TRBJ2-3; D is uncertain. The germline V gene has CDR1 MNHEY and CDR2 SVGAGI. The CDR3 consists of 13 residues. The V and J ends lost 8 bases and 0 bases respectively, with 9 bases between them. The CDR3: CASHRPSTDTQYF. The CDR3 DNA sequence: TGTGCCAGCCATCGCCCTAGCACAGATACGCAGTATTTT.

V gene TRBV10-3 combines with J gene TRBJ1-1, with 9 positions matching TRBD1. Germline lookup yields CDR1 ENHRY and CDR2 SYGVKD. The CDR3 has 14 amino acids. Germline trimming cut 7 bases from V and 5 bases from J; bases unmatched to any gene: 8. The CDR3 nucleotides read TGTGCCATCACCTCGGGACAGGGCGGTACTGAAGCTTTCTTT. Protein product: CAITSGQGGTEAFF.

The chain links TRBV6-6 to TRBJ2-7, with 10 bases aligning to TRBD2. The length of the CDR3 is 16 residues. Trimming took 0 bases from V and 3 from J; bases not matched to a gene: 5. The V gene's germline CDR1 is MNHNY and CDR2 SVGAGI (reference sequence). The CDR3 DNA is TGTGCCAGCAGTTACTCGCGGACTAGCGGTTACTACGAGCAGTACTTC. Its translation is CASSYSRTSGYYEQYF.

The chain has TRBV27 and TRBJ2-7; no reliable D call. This CDR3 is 13 amino acids long. Germline V CDR1 and CDR2: MNHEY, SMNVEV (reference sequence). V was cut by 6 bases and J by 4 bases, with 13 bases left in between. The CDR3 loop is CASRPFLGYEQYF. The CDR3 DNA reads as TGTGCCAGCAGACCTTTCCTCGGATACGAGCAGTACTTC.

The CDR3 nucleotides read TGTGCCAGCAGCTTACAGGGAGTTAGCATGGATGAGCAGTTCTTC. Residues: CASSLQGVSMDEQFF. The chain combines TRBV7-9 with TRBJ2-1; D might be TRBD1 or TRBD2, each matching 5 bases. The CDR3 is 15 amino acids. V was clipped by 2 bases and J by 8 bases, with 16 bases between them. Germline V CDR1 and CDR2: SEHNR, FQNEAQ (reference sequence).

A few counts support this clone. V usage is TRBV7-9 and J usage is TRBJ2-3, with 12 bases lining up with TRBD2. The CDR3 consists of 16 residues. V shed 2 bases and J 3 bases; nucleotides not matched to a gene: 3. CDR1 and CDR2 from the germline V gene are SEHNR and FQNEAQ (reference sequence). The CDR3 DNA sequence: TGTGCCAGCAGCTTATCGACTAGCGGGAGAACAGATACGCAGTATTTT. Residues: CASSLSTSGRTDTQYF.

The V gene is TRBV3-1 (or the pseudogene TRBV3-2), the J gene TRBJ2-5; 9 nucleotides line up with TRBD2. With V trimmed by 4 bases and J by 1 base, 7 bases remained unmatched. CDR1 is LGHDT, CDR2 YNNKEL, per germline (reference sequence). CDR3 length: 16 amino acids. The CDR3 DNA reads as TGTGCCAGCAGCCCTAGCGGGGATGAGCTCCAAGAGACCCAGTACTTC. Translated, it gives CASSPSGDELQETQYF.

The chain recombines TRBV12-3 or TRBV12-4 with TRBJ2-7; D is perhaps TRBD2 (5 bases). Trimming cost V 6 bases and J 4 bases, with 13 bases left between them. The CDR3 loop spans 13 amino acids. CDR3: CASRGRGRYEQYF. The CDR3 region has the DNA TGTGCCAGCAGGGGCCGGGGAAGATACGAGCAGTACTTC.

This sequence joins TRBV5-1 and TRBJ2-1, with a tentative D call TRBD1 (6 bases). Germline V gene sequence: CDR1 SGHRS, CDR2 YFSETQ. This CDR3 spans 13 amino acids. V lost 0 bases and J 8 bases, leaving 9 bases between the germline ends. The CDR3 DNA is TGCGCCAGCAGCTTGGAACAGGGCTATGAGCAGTTCTTC. Translated, it gives CASSLEQGYEQFF.

J is TRBJ2-1 and V is TRBV15; a possible D gene is TRBD2 (5 bases). Germline loops: CDR1 LNHNV, CDR2 YYDKDF (reference sequence). Trimming shortened V by 0 bases and J by 0 bases, and 9 bases separated the two germline ends. The CDR3 loop spans 16 amino acids. CDR3 DNA sequence: TGTGCCACCAGCAGAGATCGGGGAGTCTCCTACAATGAGCAGTTCTTC. Amino acids: CATSRDRGVSYNEQFF.

V and J are TRBV28 and TRBJ2-5, with 11 bases lining up with TRBD1. V lost 8 bases, J lost 5 bases, and 13 bases stayed unmatched. This CDR3 is 16 amino acids long. Germline CDR1 is MDHEN and CDR2 is SYDVKM. This CDR3 is CASVGQDRGRWETQYF. DNA for the CDR3: TGTGCCAGCGTGGGTCAGGACAGGGGGCGGTGGGAGACCCAGTACTTC.

The chain links TRBV18 to TRBJ2-4; D is possibly TRBD1 or TRBD2 (5 bases each). The germline CDR1 and CDR2 sequences are KGHSH and LQKENI. The V end lost 3 bases, the J end lost 8 bases, and 17 bases lay between the germline ends. The CDR3 extends over 15 amino acids. CDR3 bases: TGTGCCAGCTCACCCCCCGGGACCCCCGGGGACATTCAGTACTTC. Residues: CASSPPGTPGDIQYF.

The chain carries TRBV5-4 and TRBJ1-2; 9 bases align to TRBD1. The V and J ends lost 6 bases and 8 bases, in that order; junction bases with no gene match: 11. This CDR3 has 14 amino acids. CDR1 and CDR2 from the germline V gene are SGHNT and YYREEE (reference sequence). CDR3 loop: CASKPTGGAGGYTF. CDR3 DNA: TGTGCCAGCAAACCCACAGGGGGCGCGGGCGGCTACACCTTC.

This clone was observed a single time. This chain links TRBV7-2 with TRBJ2-7; D is unclear. Trimming removed 5 bases at V and 4 bases at J, with 6 bases between. Germline V CDR1 and CDR2: SGHTA, FQGNSA. CDR3 size: 11 residues. Written as DNA, the CDR3 is TGTGCCAGCAGCCTCGTTTACGAGCAGTACTTC. It codes for CASSLVYEQYF.

The chain joins TRBV28 to TRBJ1-6; the match to TRBD1 covers 7 bases. This CDR3 is 14 amino acids long. Germline loops: CDR1 MDHEN, CDR2 SYDVKM. Losses at the gene ends were 4 bases for V and 6 bases for J; bases not matched to a gene: 3. In nucleotides, the CDR3 is TGTGCCAGCAGTTCCGGGACAGTTAATTCACCCCTCCACTTT. Protein product: CASSSGTVNSPLHF. Based on the CDR3 plus reference TRBV28 and TRBJ1-6, the full variable domain is DVKVTQSSRYLVKRTGEKVFLECVQDMDHENMFWYRQDPGLGLRLIYFSYDVKMKEKGDIPEGYSVSREKKERFSLILESASTNQTSMYLCASSSGTVNSPLHFGNGTRLTVT.

This clone was picked up one time. The rearrangement joins TRBV12-3 or TRBV12-4 to TRBJ2-1, with 7 bases matching TRBD1. The CDR3 is made up of 13 amino acids. J gave up 4 bases and V 7 bases, and 4 bases lay outside the gene matches. Written as DNA, the CDR3 is TGTGCCAGCACCGTACAGGGGTACAATGAGCAGTTCTTC. This sequence encodes CASTVQGYNEQFF.

The rearrangement joins TRBV3-1 (or the pseudogene TRBV3-2) to TRBJ1-1, with D possibly matching TRBD1 (5 bases). V shed 1 base and J shed 11 bases, with 14 bases lying between them. CDR1 is LGHDT, CDR2 YNNKEL, per germline (reference sequence). The CDR3 totals 13 residues. The DNA for the CDR3 is TGTGCCAGCAGCCAAGGGTTCCAGGGAATGGCTTTCTTT. Its protein product is CASSQGFQGMAFF.

The chain has TRBV10-2 and TRBJ2-1, with unresolved D. CDR1 is WSHSY and CDR2 is SAAADI in the germline V gene. V lost 6 bases and J 5 bases, leaving 8 bases between the germline ends. The CDR3 has 12 residues. This CDR3 reads CASRRLDNEQFF. DNA of the CDR3: TGCGCCAGCAGGAGGTTAGACAATGAGCAGTTCTTC.

The chain is built from TRBV30 and TRBJ1-6; D is perhaps TRBD1 (6 bases). This CDR3 spans 15 amino acids. Germline V gene lookup returns CDR1 GTSNPN and CDR2 SVGIG (reference sequence). Trimming shortened V by 3 bases and J by 1 base, and 10 bases separated the two germline ends. The CDR3 coding sequence is TGTGCCTGGAGCAGACAGGTTTCCTATAATTCACCCCTCCACTTT. Encoded protein: CAWSRQVSYNSPLHF.

The chain uses TRBV11-3 and TRBJ2-2, with 9 nucleotides matching TRBD1. CDR1 SGHNT and CDR2 YENEEA come from the germline V gene. With 5 bases clipped from V and 3 bases from J, the junction kept 4 bases outside the gene matches. The CDR3 spans 15 residues. DNA for the CDR3: TGTGCCAGCAGCCCCGGGACAGGGTACACCGGGGAGCTGTTTTTT. This sequence encodes CASSPGTGYTGELFF.

CDR3 DNA: TGTGCCTGGAGTGTGCGGGAAAGTCAGCCCCAGCATTTT. It encodes CAWSVRESQPQHF. The chain uses TRBV30 and TRBJ1-5; D gene ambiguous. The CDR3 runs 13 residues. Trimming removed 0 bases from V and 6 bases from J, with 9 bases in between. CDR1 and CDR2 (germline): GTSNPN, SVGIG (reference sequence). Full variable domain (rest looked up from reference TRBV30 and TRBJ1-5): SQTIHQWPATLVQPVGSPLSLECTVEGTSNPNLYWYRQAAGRGLQLLFYSVGIGQISSEVPQNLSASRPQDRQFILSSKKLLLSDSGFYLCAWSVRESQPQHFGDGTRLSIL.

The gene calls are TRBV7-2 and TRBJ2-3, with D possibly called TRBD1 or TRBD2 (6 bases each). CDR1 and CDR2 from the germline V gene are SGHTA and FQGNSA. CDR3 length equals 15 residues. Trimming stripped 5 bases from V and 2 bases from J, with 14 bases between. The CDR3 reads CASSRQAGTTDTQYF. The CDR3 nucleotides are TGTGCCAGCAGCAGACAGGCGGGGACCACAGATACGCAGTATTTT. Based on the CDR3 plus reference TRBV7-2 and TRBJ2-3, the full variable domain is GAGVSQSPSNKVTEKGKDVELRCDPISGHTALYWYRQSLGQGLEFLIYFQGNSAPDKSGLPSDRFSAERTGGSVSTLTIQRTQQEDSAVYLCASSRQAGTTDTQYFGPGTRLTVL.

This chain joins TRBV19 and TRBJ1-1, with D hard to call. V lost 3 bases and J 1 base, leaving 9 bases between the germline ends. CDR3 length: 14 residues. CDR1 is LNHDA and CDR2 is SQIVND in the germline V gene (reference sequence). The CDR3 bases are TGTGCCAGTAGTATGCATGCTGAGAACACTGAAGCTTTCTTT. Translated, it gives CASSMHAENTEAFF.

V usage is TRBV4-3 and J usage is TRBJ1-2, with unresolved D. This CDR3 has 15 residues. The V and J ends lost 0 bases and 3 bases respectively, with 11 bases between them. Germline V gene data show CDR1 as LGHNA and CDR2 as YSLEER. The CDR3 is CASSQDRFGDYGYTF. Written as DNA, the CDR3 is TGCGCCAGCAGCCAAGATCGGTTCGGGGACTATGGCTACACCTTC.

This sequence joins TRBV12-5 and TRBJ2-3; a weak D match, TRBD1 (5 bases). The germline CDR1 and CDR2 sequences are LGHNT and FRNRAP. The CDR3 spans 15 residues. The germline V and J ends were trimmed by 4 bases and 0 bases, with 11 bases remaining between them. CDR3 protein: CASGSGIPSTDTQYF. Here the CDR3 DNA reads TGTGCTAGTGGTTCAGGGATCCCTAGCACAGATACGCAGTATTTT. The complete variable domain, with remaining parts taken from reference TRBV12-5 and TRBJ2-3, reads DARVTQTPRHKVTEMGQEVTMRCQPILGHNTVFWYRQTMMQGLELLAYFRNRAPLDDSGMPKDRFSAEMPDATLATLKIQPSEPRDSAVYFCASGSGIPSTDTQYFGPGTRLTVL.

This chain joins TRBV4-1 and TRBJ2-2; maybe TRBD2 (6 bases). The CDR3 runs 16 residues. Germline V gene sequence: CDR1 MGHRA, CDR2 YSYEKL. V gave up 4 bases and J gave up 6 bases, with 18 bases separating them. This chain's CDR3 is CASSPTPGTFPGELFF. The CDR3 DNA reads as TGCGCCAGCAGCCCCACCCCAGGGACTTTCCCCGGGGAGCTGTTTTTT.